A selection of T cell receptor beta chains follows, all from one sample in a study of cytomegalovirus exposure and HLA in healthy donors. Produced via immunoSEQ multiplex PCR; TCRdb's table is partial and in-frame only. The sample consists of 150,000 to 200,000 clones, about 86% of them appearing once. The sequencing input was PBMCs. All receptors derive from a woman aged 18 to 35 in good health and CMV-seronegative. Both conserved end residues are part of each CDR3. The D gene is left open where the match is weak. Part of the rows lack a size; the others show once, few, many or a class for expanded clones.

D gene	V gene	J gene	clone size	CDR3 protein	CDR3 DNA
TRBD1	TRBV7-9	TRBJ2-7	-	CASSHGRDSASYEQYF	TGTGCCAGCAGCCACGGTCGGGACAGTGCCTCCTACGAGCAGTACTTC
TRBD2	TRBV6-5	TRBJ2-7	-	CASSRAGGPNEQYF	TGTGCCAGCAGTCGAGCGGGAGGGCCTAACGAGCAGTACTTC
TRBD1	TRBV19	TRBJ2-1	-	CASSHRDRGITYNEQFF	TGTGCCAGTAGCCACCGGGACAGGGGTATCACCTACAATGAGCAGTTCTTC
TRBD1	TRBV29-1	TRBJ1-1	-	CSVEGRGVNTEAFF	TGCAGCGTTGAGGGCAGGGGGGTGAACACTGAAGCTTTCTTT
-	TRBV5-8	TRBJ2-2	-	CATRGIKGLGELFF	TGTGCCACAAGGGGCATCAAGGGCCTCGGGGAGCTGTTTTTT
TRBD2	TRBV7-9	TRBJ2-3	-	CASGGRPPDTQYF	TGTGCAAGCGGCGGGAGACCACCAGATACGCAGTATTTT
-	TRBV30	TRBJ1-5	-	CAWAGRGESQPQHF	TGTGCCTGGGCCGGCCGGGGGGAAAGTCAGCCCCAGCATTTT
-	TRBV18	TRBJ1-1	-	CASSRIGGTEAFF	TGTGCCAGCTCACGTATCGGGGGCACTGAAGCTTTCTTT
-	TRBV10-3	TRBJ2-7	-	CAISDPPGGKEQYF	TGTGCCATCAGTGACCCACCGGGGGGCAAGGAGCAGTACTTC
-	TRBV6-6	TRBJ1-2	-	CASSSPGPGVF	TGTGCCAGCAGTTCTCCCGGGCCAGGGGTTTTC
TRBD2	TRBV4-2	TRBJ2-5	-	CASSQDSITASGGGEETQYF	TGTGCCAGCAGCCAAGATAGTATCACCGCTAGCGGGGGTGGGGAAGAGACCCAGTACTTC
-	TRBV2	TRBJ1-2	once	CASRSNDYGYTF	TGTGCCAGCAGATCCAATGACTATGGCTACACCTTC
TRBD2	TRBV5-4	TRBJ2-2	-	CASSLGLASTRELFF	TGTGCCAGCAGCTTGGGACTAGCCTCCACCCGGGAGCTGTTTTTT
-	TRBV21-1	TRBJ2-2	-	CASTGNTGELFF	TGTGCCAGCACGGGGAACACCGGGGAGCTGTTTTTT
-	TRBV10-3	TRBJ1-1	-	CAISEGGANTEAFF	TGTGCCATCAGTGAAGGGGGTGCCAACACTGAAGCTTTCTTT
-	TRBV6-5	TRBJ2-7	-	CASSRLNEQYF	TGTGCCAGCAGTCGTTTAAACGAGCAGTACTTC
-	TRBV27	TRBJ1-1	-	CASSLTGTEAFF	TGTGCCAGCAGTTTGACGGGGACTGAAGCTTTCTTT
-	TRBV5-5	TRBJ1-6	few	CASSIRRGRNSPLHF	TGTGCCAGCAGCATCCGTCGGGGTAGAAATTCACCCCTCCACTTT
TRBD1	TRBV18	TRBJ2-3	-	CASSPLTGNTDTQYF	TGTGCCAGCTCACCTCTGACAGGGAACACAGATACGCAGTATTTT
-	TRBV4-1	TRBJ1-6	-	CASSQGQGPSSPLHF	TGCGCCAGCAGCCAAGGTCAGGGCCCCTCCTCACCCCTCCACTTT
TRBD2	TRBV11-2	TRBJ2-1	-	CASSLVLAGAYNEQFF	TGTGCCAGCAGCTTAGTCCTAGCGGGAGCATACAATGAGCAGTTCTTC
-	TRBV2	TRBJ2-1	-	CASSPYSGDGNEQFF	TGTGCCAGCAGCCCTTATAGCGGAGATGGGAATGAGCAGTTCTTC
TRBD2	TRBV6-6	TRBJ2-2	-	CASNGLANTGELFF	TGTGCCAGTAATGGACTAGCGAACACCGGGGAGCTGTTTTTT
TRBD2	TRBV27	TRBJ2-7	-	CASSLTIAGEQYF	TGTGCCAGCAGTTTGACAATAGCGGGAGAGCAGTACTTC
TRBD1	TRBV28	TRBJ1-2	-	CASTLDRAYGYTF	TGTGCCAGCACCCTAGACAGGGCCTATGGCTACACCTTC
TRBD2	TRBV28	TRBJ2-7	-	CASRQPGTSGYYEQYF	TGTGCCAGCAGGCAACCCGGGACTAGCGGATACTACGAGCAGTACTTC
TRBD2	TRBV9	TRBJ2-3	-	CASSEGTSGATDTQYF	TGTGCCAGCAGCGAAGGGACTAGCGGGGCTACAGATACGCAGTATTTT
-	TRBV25-1	TRBJ1-4	-	CASSDYRDGEKLFF	TGTGCCAGCAGTGATTACAGGGATGGGGAAAAACTGTTTTTT
-	TRBV4-2	TRBJ1-3	-	CASSQLDIRNTIYF	TGTGCCAGCAGCCAATTGGACATCCGGAACACCATATATTTT
-	TRBV28	TRBJ2-7	-	CASAMTYEQYF	TGTGCCAGCGCAATGACTTACGAGCAGTACTTC
TRBD2	TRBV27	TRBJ2-1	-	CASSSGLAGLYEQFF	TGTGCCAGCAGTTCGGGACTAGCGGGACTGTATGAGCAGTTCTTC
-	TRBV7-9	TRBJ2-7	-	CSGRGSSYEQYF	TGTTCTGGCCGGGGGAGCTCCTACGAGCAGTACTTC
-	TRBV27	TRBJ1-5	-	CASSLSGWARGQPQHF	TGTGCCAGCAGTTTATCAGGTTGGGCCAGGGGCCAGCCCCAGCATTTT
-	TRBV11-1	TRBJ2-1	once	CASSQSGEQFF	TGTGCCAGCAGCCAGTCGGGTGAGCAGTTCTTC
-	TRBV19	TRBJ2-2	-	CASSIGGFGELFF	TGTGCCAGTAGTATTGGAGGGTTCGGGGAGCTGTTTTTT
-	TRBV5-1	TRBJ1-6	-	CASSRAPADYGGSPLHF	TGCGCCAGCAGCCGGGCCCCGGCGGACTACGGGGGGTCACCCCTCCACTTT
-	TRBV28	TRBJ1-1	-	CASSLRLRGAGYTEAFF	TGTGCCAGCAGTTTAAGGCTTCGGGGGGCCGGATACACTGAAGCTTTCTTT
TRBD1	TRBV7-3	TRBJ2-5	-	CASSLGQGLSETQYF	TGTGCCAGCAGCCTAGGACAGGGGCTCTCGGAGACCCAGTACTTC
TRBD2	TRBV27	TRBJ2-2	once	CASSLLLAGEAGELFF	TGTGCCAGCAGTTTATTGCTAGCGGGAGAAGCTGGGGAGCTGTTTTTT
-	TRBV7-9	TRBJ1-1	few	CASSLGPQTVGTEAFF	TGTGCCAGCAGCTTAGGGCCCCAGACAGTAGGCACTGAAGCTTTCTTT
TRBD1	TRBV28	TRBJ2-7	-	CASTSPPTGAKSYEQYF	TGTGCCAGCACCTCGCCCCCGACAGGGGCGAAATCCTACGAGCAGTACTTC
TRBD2	TRBV5-1	TRBJ2-3	-	CASSFGTSGQVPDTQYF	TGCGCCAGCAGCTTTGGGACTAGCGGTCAGGTCCCAGATACGCAGTATTTT
TRBD1	TRBV30	TRBJ2-1	-	CAWNRDRGGVRGLALRGQFF	TGTGCCTGGAACCGGGACAGGGGTGGCGTTAGGGGACTGGCGTTGCGGGGGCAGTTCTTC
-	TRBV4-2	TRBJ1-3	few	CASAGAGAGNTIYF	TGTGCCAGCGCCGGGGCGGGGGCCGGAAACACCATATATTTT
-	TRBV25-1	TRBJ1-2	-	CASSASLGIPYGYTF	TGTGCCAGCAGTGCTAGCCTGGGGATCCCATATGGCTACACCTTC
TRBD1	TRBV28	TRBJ1-1	-	CASSLTGESLEAFF	TGTGCCAGCAGTTTAACAGGGGAATCCCTCGAAGCTTTCTTT
TRBD2	TRBV6-1	TRBJ2-3	-	CASSEVLAGNTDTQYF	TGTGCCAGCAGTGAGGTACTAGCGGGAAACACAGATACGCAGTATTTT